The rows below give T cell receptor beta chains drawn from one sample of a study of CD8 T cells in Susac syndrome. TCRdb re-called the immunoSEQ multiplex PCR reads with MiXCR, one entry per CDR3 protein. The sample records 160,000 or so distinct CDR3 sequences, approximately 94% being singletons. The specimen sequenced was CD4+ T cells from PBMCs. The receptors here all came from a human donor with multiple sclerosis. The CDR3 runs from the conserved cysteine through the conserved F or W. Each record gives: J gene, V gene, CDR3 protein.

>TRBJ1-2|TRBV6-5
CASSYLRTGGATYGYTF
>TRBJ2-1|TRBV11-2
CASSPRREQFF
>TRBJ2-5|TRBV10-3
CAISRTGEETQYF
>TRBJ1-2|TRBV6-5
CASSYSKQGGGYGYTF
>TRBJ1-1|TRBV2
CASRGDIGTEAFF
>TRBJ2-1|TRBV2
CASTPRLNNEQFF
>TRBJ2-4|TRBV9
CASSVAAGNIQYF
>TRBJ1-5|TRBV28
CASFPGGADNQPQHF
>TRBJ2-7|TRBV5-1
CASSHQSSGRAYEQYF
>TRBJ1-2|TRBV9
CASSVATGHYGYTF
>TRBJ2-1|TRBV5-1
CASSLREAYNEQFF
>TRBJ1-1|TRBV30
CACLPRQPEAFF
>TRBJ1-2|TRBV7-2
CASSSSLTGASGYTF
>TRBJ2-2|TRBV15
CATSNPAGRNTGELFF
>TRBJ2-7|TRBV11-2
CASSLAGIRLKGEQYF
>TRBJ1-4|TRBV30
CAWSAYREKLFF
>TRBJ1-1|TRBV5-4
CASSLAGTVNTEAFF